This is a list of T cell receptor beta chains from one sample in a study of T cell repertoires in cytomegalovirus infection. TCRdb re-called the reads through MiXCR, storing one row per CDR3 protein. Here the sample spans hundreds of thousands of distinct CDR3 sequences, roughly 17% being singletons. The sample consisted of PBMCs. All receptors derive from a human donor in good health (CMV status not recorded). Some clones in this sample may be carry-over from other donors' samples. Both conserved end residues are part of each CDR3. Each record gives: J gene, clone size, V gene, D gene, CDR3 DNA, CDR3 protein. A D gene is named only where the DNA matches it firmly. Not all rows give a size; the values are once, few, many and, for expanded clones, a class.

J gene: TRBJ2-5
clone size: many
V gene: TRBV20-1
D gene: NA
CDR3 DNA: TGCAGTGCTTTGACTTTACAGGAGACCCAGTACTTC
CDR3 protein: CSALTLQETQYF

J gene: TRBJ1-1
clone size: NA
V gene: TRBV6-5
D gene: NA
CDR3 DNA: TGTGCCAGCAGTCGAGCCGGTCTGAACACTGAAGCTTTCTTT
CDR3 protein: CASSRAGLNTEAFF

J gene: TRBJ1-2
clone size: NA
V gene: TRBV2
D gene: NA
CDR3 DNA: TGTGCCAGCAGTGAAGGCATTGTTTGGGGCACCTTC
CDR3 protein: CASSEGIVWGTF

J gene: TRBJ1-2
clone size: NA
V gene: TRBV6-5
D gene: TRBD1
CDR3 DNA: TGTGCCAGCAGTTACTCGATGGGTTATTCTGGGACAGGGGAACTCTATGGCTACACCTTC
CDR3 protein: CASSYSMGYSGTGELYGYTF

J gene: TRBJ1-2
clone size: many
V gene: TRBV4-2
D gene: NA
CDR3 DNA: TGTGCCAGCAGACCCGGGACGGCTTTTAACTATGGCTACACCTTC
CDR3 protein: CASRPGTAFNYGYTF

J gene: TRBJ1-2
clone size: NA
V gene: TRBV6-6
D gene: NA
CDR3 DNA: TGTGCCAGCAGTTACTCTACGGGGGATGGCTACACCTTC
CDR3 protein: CASSYSTGDGYTF

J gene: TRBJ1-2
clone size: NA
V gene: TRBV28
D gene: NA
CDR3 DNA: TGTGCCAGCAGTTCCCATGGGGGGGCACGGGATAACTATGGCTACACCTTC
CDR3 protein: CASSSHGGARDNYGYTF

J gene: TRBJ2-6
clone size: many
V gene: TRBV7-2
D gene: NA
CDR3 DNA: TGTGCCAGCAGCTTAAGGGGCCTGTTGGGGTCCTCCCCAGCTGGGGCCAACGTCCTGACTTTC
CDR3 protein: CASSLRGLLGSSPAGANVLTF

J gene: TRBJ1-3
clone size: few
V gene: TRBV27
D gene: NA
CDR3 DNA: TGTGCCAGCAGTCCGCGATTAGGTGATGGAAACACCATATATTTT
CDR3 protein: CASSPRLGDGNTIYF

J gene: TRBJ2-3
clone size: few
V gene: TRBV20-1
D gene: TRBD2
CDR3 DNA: TGCAGTGCTAGAGATCCTAGCGGGGGGACCACAGATACGCAGTATTTT
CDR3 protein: CSARDPSGGTTDTQYF

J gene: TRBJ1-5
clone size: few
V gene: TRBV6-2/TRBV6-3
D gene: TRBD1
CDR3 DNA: TGTGCCAGCAGTTTTGACCTCGACAGGGGGCAGGATCAGCCCCAGCATTTT
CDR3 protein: CASSFDLDRGQDQPQHF

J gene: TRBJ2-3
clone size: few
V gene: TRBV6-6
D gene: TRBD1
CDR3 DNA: TGTGCCAGCAGTTACTCGAGTGACAGGGGGCGAAGCACAGATACGCAGTATTTT
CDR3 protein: CASSYSSDRGRSTDTQYF

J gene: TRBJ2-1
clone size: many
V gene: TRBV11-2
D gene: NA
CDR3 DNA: TGTGCCAGCAGCGAAATAGCGGCCTATGAGCAGTTCTTC
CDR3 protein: CASSEIAAYEQFF

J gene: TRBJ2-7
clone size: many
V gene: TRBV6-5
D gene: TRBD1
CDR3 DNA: TGTGCCAGCAGTTACAGGACAGGGGTGGGGGAGCAGTACTTC
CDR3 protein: CASSYRTGVGEQYF

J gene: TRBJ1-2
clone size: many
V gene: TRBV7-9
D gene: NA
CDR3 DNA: TGTGCCAGCAGCGCCACTCTGCACGGTGGCGGCTACACCTTC
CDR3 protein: CASSATLHGGGYTF

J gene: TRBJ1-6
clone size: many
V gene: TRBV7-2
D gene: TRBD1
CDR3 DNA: TGTGCCAGCAGCACCCGGACAGGGTTCAATTCACCCCTCCACTTT
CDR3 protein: CASSTRTGFNSPLHF

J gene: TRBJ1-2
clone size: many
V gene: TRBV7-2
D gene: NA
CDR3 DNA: TGTGCCAGCAGCTTAGAAGTGGGGCGGTATGGCTACACCTTC
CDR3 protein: CASSLEVGRYGYTF

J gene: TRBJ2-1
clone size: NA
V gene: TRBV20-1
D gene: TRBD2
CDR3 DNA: TGCAGTGCTAGATGGGGGGGGGGGATTGAGCAGTTCTTC
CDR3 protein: CSARWGGGIEQFF

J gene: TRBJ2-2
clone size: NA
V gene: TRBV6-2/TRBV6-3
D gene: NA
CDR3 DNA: TGTGCCAGCAGTTACAGGGCAGGGGTGAACACCGGGGAGCTGTTTTTT
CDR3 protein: CASSYRAGVNTGELFF

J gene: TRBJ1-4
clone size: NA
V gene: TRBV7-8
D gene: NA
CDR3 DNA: TGTGCCAGCAGCTTACGAGGACGGGAGGAAAAACTGTTTTTT
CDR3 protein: CASSLRGREEKLFF

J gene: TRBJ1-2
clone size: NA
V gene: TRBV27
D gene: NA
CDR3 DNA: TGTGCCAGCAACCCCGGACGGTCCTTGGGCTATGGCTACACCTTC
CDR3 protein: CASNPGRSLGYGYTF

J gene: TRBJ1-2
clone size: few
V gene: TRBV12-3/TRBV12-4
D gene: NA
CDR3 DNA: TGTGCCGCAGGTCGGGAACATGGCTACACCTTC
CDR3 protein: CAAGREHGYTF

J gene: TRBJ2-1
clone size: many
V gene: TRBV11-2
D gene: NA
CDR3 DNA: TGTGCCAGCAGCGGCAGTGTCGCCTACAATGAGCAGTTCTTC
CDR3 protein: CASSGSVAYNEQFF

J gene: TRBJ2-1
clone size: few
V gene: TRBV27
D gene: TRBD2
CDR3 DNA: TGTGCCAGCACCTTAGCGGGGGGGCCGTTAAATGAGCAGTTCTTC
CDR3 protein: CASTLAGGPLNEQFF

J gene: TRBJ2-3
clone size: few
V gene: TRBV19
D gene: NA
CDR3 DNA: TGTGCCAGTAGTTTAGGACAGCCCGTGGATACGCAGTATTTT
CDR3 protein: CASSLGQPVDTQYF

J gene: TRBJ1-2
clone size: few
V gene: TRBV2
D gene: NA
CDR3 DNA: TGTGCCAGCAGTGTTGGACTGAGATATGGCTACACCTTC
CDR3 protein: CASSVGLRYGYTF

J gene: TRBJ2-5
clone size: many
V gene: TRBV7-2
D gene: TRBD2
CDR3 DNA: TGTGCCAGCAGCGCACGGACTAGCGGCCAAGAGACCCAGTACTTC
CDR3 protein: CASSARTSGQETQYF